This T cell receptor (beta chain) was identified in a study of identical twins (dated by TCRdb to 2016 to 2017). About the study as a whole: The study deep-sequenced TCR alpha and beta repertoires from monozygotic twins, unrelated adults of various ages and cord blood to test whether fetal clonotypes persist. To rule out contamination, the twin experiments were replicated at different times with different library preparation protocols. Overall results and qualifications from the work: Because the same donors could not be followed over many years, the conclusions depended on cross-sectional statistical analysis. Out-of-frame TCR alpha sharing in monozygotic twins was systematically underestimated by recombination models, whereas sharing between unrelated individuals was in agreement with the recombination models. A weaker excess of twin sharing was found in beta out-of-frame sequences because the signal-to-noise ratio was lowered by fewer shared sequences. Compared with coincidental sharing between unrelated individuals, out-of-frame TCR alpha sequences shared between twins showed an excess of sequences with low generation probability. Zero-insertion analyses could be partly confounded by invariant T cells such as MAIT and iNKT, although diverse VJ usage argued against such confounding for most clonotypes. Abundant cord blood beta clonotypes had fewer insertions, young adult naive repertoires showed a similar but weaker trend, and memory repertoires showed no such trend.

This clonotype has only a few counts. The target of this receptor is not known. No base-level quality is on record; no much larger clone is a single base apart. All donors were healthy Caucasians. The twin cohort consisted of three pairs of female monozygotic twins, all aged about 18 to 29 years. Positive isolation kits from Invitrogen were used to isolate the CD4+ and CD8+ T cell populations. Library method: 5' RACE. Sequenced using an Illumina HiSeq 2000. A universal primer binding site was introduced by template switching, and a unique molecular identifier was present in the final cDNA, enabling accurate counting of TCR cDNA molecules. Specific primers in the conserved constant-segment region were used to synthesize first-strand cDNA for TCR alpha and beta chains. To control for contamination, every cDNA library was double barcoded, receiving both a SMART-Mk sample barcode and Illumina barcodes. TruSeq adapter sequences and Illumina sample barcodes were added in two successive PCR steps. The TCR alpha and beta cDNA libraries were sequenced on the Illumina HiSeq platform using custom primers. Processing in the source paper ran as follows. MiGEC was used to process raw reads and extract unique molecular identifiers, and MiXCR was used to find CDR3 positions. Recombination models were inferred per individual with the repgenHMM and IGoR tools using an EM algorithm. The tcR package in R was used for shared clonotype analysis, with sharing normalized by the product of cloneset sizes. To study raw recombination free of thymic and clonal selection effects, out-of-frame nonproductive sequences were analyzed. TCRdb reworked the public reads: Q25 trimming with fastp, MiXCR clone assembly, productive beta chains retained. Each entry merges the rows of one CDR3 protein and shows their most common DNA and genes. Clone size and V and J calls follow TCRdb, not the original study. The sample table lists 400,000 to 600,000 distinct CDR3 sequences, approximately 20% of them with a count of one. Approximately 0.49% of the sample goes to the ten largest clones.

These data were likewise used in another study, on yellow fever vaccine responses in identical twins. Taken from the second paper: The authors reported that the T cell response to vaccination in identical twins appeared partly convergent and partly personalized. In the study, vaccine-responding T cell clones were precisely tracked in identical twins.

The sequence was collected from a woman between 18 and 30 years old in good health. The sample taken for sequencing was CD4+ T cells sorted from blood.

The CDR3 protein sequence reads: CASSVAPSSGTGLFEQFF. The DNA sequence is as follows: TGTGCCAGCAGCGTAGCCCCCTCGTCCGGGACAGGGTTGTTCGAGCAGTTCTTC. The chain employs TRBV9 and TRBJ2-1; 9 middle bases align to TRBD1. The CDR3 covers 18 residues, taking in both the cysteine and the phenylalanine. Here the CDR3 DNA is all that survives: 54 bases in frame from base 1. CDR1 and CDR2 are read off the germline V gene as SGDLS and YYNGEE. For this chain, trimming is 0 bases at the V end and 10 bases at the J end, and the number of junction bases without a gene match is 17.